The following is a TCR beta chain sequence with its context. Its target is not known. The data derive from a study of cytomegalovirus exposure and HLA in healthy donors. Notes on the study in general: Most TCR sequences showed up rarely, but some public TCRs showed up in many donors. Cytomegalovirus-associated status was assigned to roughly 160 TCR beta chains.

V was shortened by 4 bases and J by 6 bases, with 21 bases between the two germline ends. Germline lookup yields CDR1 SGHNT and CDR2 YENEEA. The CDR3 contains 16 residues. The table came from immunoSEQ multiplex PCR; TCRdb's copy has only in-frame clones and leaves some out. The table has roughly 60,000 clones, about 92% seen once; the top ten hold 1.3%. The sample was PBMCs. The V gene is TRBV11-3, the J gene TRBJ1-1; D perhaps matches TRBD1 (5 bases). This clonotype was sampled from a woman aged 18-29 years in good health and CMV-seronegative. CDR3 amino acids: CASSSAGSTRYPEAFF. The CDR3, as DNA: TGTGCCAGCAGCTCTGCAGGGTCAACAAGGTACCCTGAAGCTTTCTTT. Combining the CDR3 with reference TRBV11-3 and TRBJ1-1 gives the whole variable domain EAGVVQSPRYKIIEKKQPVAFWCNPISGHNTLYWYLQNLGQGPELLIRYENEEAVDDSQLPKDRFSAERLKGVDSTLKIQPAELGDSAVYLCASSSAGSTRYPEAFFGQGTRLTVV.